This T cell receptor beta chain emerged from a study of blood T cell repertoires in COVID-19 (dated by TCRdb to the early 2020s). Regarding the complete study: The collaborator samples originated in the United States, Italy and Spain and spanned the acute and convalescent phases of COVID-19. The material from the prospective study consisted of cDNA or gDNA derived from T cells, B-cell-depleted T cells, or PBMCs. Subjects who had been exposed to COVID-19, were actively infected with it, or had recovered from it provided the deeply sampled blood TCRbeta repertoires that made up the dataset. The repertoires were released in a freely available public database meant as a resource for research on the immune response to SARS-CoV-2. Samples came from the ongoing ImmuneRACE study (first 160 participants) plus 1,254 subjects from 6 global collaborators. The sample metadata nearly always contained a de-identified subject ID, COVID-19 status, age in years and sex. HLA class I and class II types, where available, came from metadata supplied by the sample provider rather than from assay-based typing.

The collaborating institutions used their own protocols to collect whole blood in K2EDTA tubes. For TCRbeta analysis, collaborators shipped samples as frozen whole blood, isolated PBMCs, or DNA extracted from either of those sample types. V gives up 0 bases and J gives up 5 bases, and the segment between their germline ends measures 7 bases. Spanning cysteine to phenylalanine, the CDR3 consists of 13 amino acids. Of all the DNA, just the CDR3 is kept, 39 bases in frame from base 1. CDR1 and CDR2 were assigned from the germline V gene (reference sequence) as LNHDA and SQIVND. TCRbeta CDR3 regions were amplified from genomic DNA using the immunoSEQ Assay, a bias-controlled multiplex PCR. The source study handled its data this way. Within the assay, amplification of reference gene primers was used to estimate how many nucleated cells each sample contained. To quantify the absolute abundance of each unique TCRbeta CDR3 rearrangement, sequence reads were collapsed and filtered. For each sample, productive Simpson clonality was calculated as the square root of Simpson's diversity index over productive rearrangements. The clones in this table, taken by TCRdb from immuneACCESS, are in-frame only. Not every clone is retained; where verified, under half of the shortfall comes from an unresolved V gene, and the cause of the rest is unknown. D and trimming were read from the DNA, whereas the V and J calls and clone size are those reported in that table. This sample is represented by tens of thousands of clones; around nine tenths of them were singletons. Of the sample, about 29% falls within the top ten clones.

Comments on this clone: This receptor's antigen is unknown. Base-call qualities are not available, and no considerably larger clone is one nucleotide away.

General findings and caveats noted by the study authors: Clinical and demographic metadata were provided uncurated, with the amount varying by source and participant.

The receptor was isolated from a human donor in a cohort sampled during active COVID-19. The receptor chain draws on TRBV19 and TRBJ2-5, with the D gene uncertain. Sequencing was carried out using peripheral blood. The encoded CDR3 is CASSIDSRETQYF. The nucleotides are TGTGCCAGTAGTATAGATTCCAGGGAGACCCAGTACTTC.